This T cell receptor (beta chain) was sequenced for a study of long-term antiretroviral therapy in people with HIV. Study-wide context: About a decade before 2015, the earliest samples were taken when ART was typically delayed.

In regard to this clone: The antigen is unknown.

Study outcomes and limitations: Clonotypes expanded prior to ART showed repertoire dominance at all sampled time points.

This CDR3 is built from 14 residues. With 2 bases removed from V and 8 bases from J, the gap between germline ends came to 13 bases. CDR1 and CDR2 from the germline V gene are MNHNY and SVGAGI (reference sequence). Sequencing used immunoSEQ v3.0 at survey level. Target depth was roughly 35,000-55,000 T-cell genomes per sample. Using immunoSEQ multiplex PCR, the repertoire was profiled, and TCRdb retains in-frame clones only, with some absent. The sample includes under 8,500 clones, 73% seen only once; the top ten take around 30%. The sequence was obtained from a man aged 40-55 years with HIV. The sequences come from unsorted PBMCs, collected 0.2 years after starting antiretroviral therapy. This rearrangement joins TRBV6-6 to TRBJ1-5; D remains ambiguous. The CDR3 spells CASSYGPSEEPQHF. The CDR3 coding sequence is TGTGCCAGCAGTTACGGACCGTCCGAAGAGCCCCAGCATTTT.